The rows below give T cell receptor beta chains drawn from one sample of a study of CD4 T cells in relation to SARS-CoV-2 and coronaviruses. These TCRs' antigens remain unknown. Sequencing used immunoSEQ multiplex PCR; TCRdb keeps in-frame clones, though not all of them. Of 20,000 to 25,000 clones in the sample, about two thirds were seen once. The specimen sequenced was CD4+ T cells from PBMCs, cultured in vitro. These receptors all come from a human donor in good health. CDR3s include the opening cysteine and the closing phenylalanine or tryptophan.

j_call v_call cdr3_aa
TRBJ1-3 TRBV18 CASSPYQSSGNTIYF
TRBJ2-3 TRBV19 CASSMPGGATDTQYF
TRBJ1-1 TRBV3-1/TRBV3-2 CASSQRQGRDTEAFF
TRBJ2-7 TRBV27 CASSSREGLEQYF
TRBJ1-2 TRBV29-1 CSAGQGLNYGYTF
TRBJ2-5 TRBV4-3 CASSPAGGIETQYF
TRBJ1-6 TRBV7-2 CASSSPFLSPLHF
TRBJ1-2 TRBV19 CASSILSGLGASGYTF
TRBJ1-1 TRBV5-1 CASSQRTGQGVTEAFF
TRBJ2-2 TRBV2 CASSFQGLHGELFF
TRBJ1-2 TRBV3-1/TRBV3-2 CASSQPGQYGYTF
TRBJ1-1 TRBV7-2 CASSLLPQGTEAFF
TRBJ1-2 TRBV12-3/TRBV12-4 CASSLAEGGYTF